The entry that follows covers one T cell receptor beta chain sequence. Measured with immunoSEQ multiplex PCR; TCRdb has only the in-frame clones, and not every one. The table has around 100,000 clones, roughly 92% seen once; the top ten hold roughly 1.9%. This specimen comes from a study of blood T cell repertoires in COVID-19. For the study at large: Samples representing acute and convalescent COVID-19 were sourced from the United States, Italy and Spain.

This TCR was sampled from a man between 50 and 59 years old with active COVID-19. Input material: peripheral blood.

For the CDR3, the DNA is TGTGCCAGCAGCTTTATAGGAAACACCATATATTTT. Residues: CASSFIGNTIYF. The V gene is TRBV11-2, the J gene TRBJ1-3; D call uncertain. This CDR3 contains 12 residues. Between the trimmed V and J ends, which lost 3 bases and 4 bases, there was a span of 4 bases. Germline V gene data show CDR1 as SGHAT and CDR2 as FQNNGV.